The rows below give T cell receptor beta chains drawn from one sample of a study of immune cell composition in non-small cell lung cancer. Generated by immunoSEQ multiplex PCR, the TCRdb table keeps only in-frame clones and is missing some. Of approximately 4,900 clones listed, 55% to 80% are singletons. Sequencing input: non-adjacent lung tissue. The receptor set was obtained from a human donor with non-small cell lung cancer. Both conserved end residues are part of each CDR3. A D gene is named only where the DNA matches it firmly. Rows give clone size only sometimes, using once, few, many, or a class for an expanded clone.

v_call,clone_size,j_call,d_call,cdr3_nt,cdr3_aa
TRBV28,.,TRBJ2-7,TRBD2,TGTGCCAGCAGTTTATTGCGGGAGGCACCCTACGAGCAGTACTTC,CASSLLREAPYEQYF
TRBV14,.,TRBJ2-3,TRBD1,TGTGCCAGCAGCCAAGTGAGGGGGCCAGATACGCAGTATTTT,CASSQVRGPDTQYF
TRBV4-1,.,TRBJ2-5,TRBD1,TGCGCCAGCAGCCCGGGACAGGGAACGGAGACCCAGTACTTC,CASSPGQGTETQYF
TRBV6-5,.,TRBJ1-5,TRBD1,TGTGCCAGCAGGCCCCAGGGGGGAAGCAATCAGCCCCAGCATTTT,CASRPQGGSNQPQHF
TRBV6-1,.,TRBJ2-5,TRBD2,TGTGCCAGCATTAGGACTAGCGGGAGGGTGGAGACCCAGTACTTC,CASIRTSGRVETQYF
TRBV5-4,.,TRBJ1-1,TRBD1,TGTGCCAGCAGCTTGGGGGGACAGGGGACTGAAGCTTTCTTT,CASSLGGQGTEAFF
TRBV13,.,TRBJ2-2,TRBD1,TGTGCCAGCAGCTTTCGGACAGGGGAGGCCGGGGAGCTGTTTTTT,CASSFRTGEAGELFF
TRBV18,.,TRBJ1-4,.,TGTGCCAGCTCACTATCACTTGAATCTAATGAAAAACTGTTTTTT,CASSLSLESNEKLFF
TRBV27,.,TRBJ2-7,TRBD2,TGTGCCAGCAGTAGACTCACAGGACTAGCGGGGGAGGGCGAGCAGTACTTC,CASSRLTGLAGEGEQYF
TRBV13,.,TRBJ2-1,TRBD1,TGTGCCAGCAGGCCAACAGGGGGCGAGAATGAGCAGTTCTTC,CASRPTGGENEQFF
TRBV20-1,once,TRBJ2-5,.,TGCAGTGCCATCCAAGAGACCCAGTACTTC,CSAIQETQYF
TRBV7-2,.,TRBJ1-5,.,TGTGCCAGCAGCTGGGGCTCCGATCAGCCCCAGCATTTT,CASSWGSDQPQHF
TRBV7-7,.,TRBJ2-3,TRBD2,TGTGCCAGCAGCTTAGACATCGGACTAGCAGATACGCAGTATTTT,CASSLDIGLADTQYF
TRBV5-1,.,TRBJ2-5,.,TGCGCCAGCAGCTTGGGTCTAGGTGTGCAAGAGACCCAGTACTTC,CASSLGLGVQETQYF
TRBV6-4,.,TRBJ2-3,TRBD1,TGTGCCAGCAGTGGCGGACAGGCCAGCACAGATACGCAGTATTTT,CASSGGQASTDTQYF
TRBV10-2,few,TRBJ1-3,TRBD1,TGCGCCAGCAGTGACCTCTTGACAGGGGCTGGAAACACCATATATTTT,CASSDLLTGAGNTIYF
TRBV27,.,TRBJ2-1,TRBD2,TGTGCCAGCAGTTTTAGCGGGAGAAATGAGCAGTTCTTC,CASSFSGRNEQFF
TRBV7-9,.,TRBJ2-7,.,TGTGCCAGCAGCCGTCAGGTGGACTACGAGCAGTACTTC,CASSRQVDYEQYF
TRBV5-1,.,TRBJ2-1,TRBD2,TGCGCCAGCAGCTTAGGGACTAGCGGGGCGCCCGCCATCTTC,CASSLGTSGAPAIF
TRBV6-5,.,TRBJ2-7,.,TGTGCCAGCAGTTTCCAATACGAGCAGTACTTC,CASSFQYEQYF
TRBV7-2,.,TRBJ1-5,.,TGTGCCAGCAGCTTAGATCATAGCAATCAGCCCCAGCATTTT,CASSLDHSNQPQHF
TRBV19,.,TRBJ1-5,TRBD1,TGTGCCAGTAGGGACAGGGGAAATCAGCCCCAGCATTTT,CASRDRGNQPQHF